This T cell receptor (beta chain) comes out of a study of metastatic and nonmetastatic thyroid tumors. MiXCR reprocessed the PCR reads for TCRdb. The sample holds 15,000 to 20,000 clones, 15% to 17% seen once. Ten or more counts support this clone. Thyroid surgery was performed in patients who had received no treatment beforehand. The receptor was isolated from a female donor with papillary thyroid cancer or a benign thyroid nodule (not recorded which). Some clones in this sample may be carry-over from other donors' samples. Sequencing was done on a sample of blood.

This chain's CDR3 is CASSEGGYRGTGELFF. CDR3 coding DNA: TGTGCCAGCAGTGAGGGGGGGTATAGAGGGACCGGGGAGCTGTTTTTT. V usage is TRBV2 and J usage is TRBJ2-2; 7 bases are shared with TRBD2. The CDR3 runs to 16 residues. Germline values: CDR1 SNHLY, CDR2 FYNNEI. Losses at the gene ends were 3 bases for V and 5 bases for J; bases not matched to a gene: 9.